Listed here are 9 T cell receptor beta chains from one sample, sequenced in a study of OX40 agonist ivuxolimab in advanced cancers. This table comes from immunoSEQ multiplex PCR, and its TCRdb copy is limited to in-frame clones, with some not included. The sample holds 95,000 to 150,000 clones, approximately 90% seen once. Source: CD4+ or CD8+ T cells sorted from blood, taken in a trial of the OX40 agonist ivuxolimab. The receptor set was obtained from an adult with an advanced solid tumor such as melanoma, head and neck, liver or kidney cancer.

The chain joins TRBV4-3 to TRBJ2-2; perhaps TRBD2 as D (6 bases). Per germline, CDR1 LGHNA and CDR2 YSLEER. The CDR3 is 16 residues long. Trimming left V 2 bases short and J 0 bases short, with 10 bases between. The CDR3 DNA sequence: TGCGCCAGCAGCCAATTTGGGACTTCGAACACCGGGGAGCTGTTTTTT. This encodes CASSQFGTSNTGELFF.

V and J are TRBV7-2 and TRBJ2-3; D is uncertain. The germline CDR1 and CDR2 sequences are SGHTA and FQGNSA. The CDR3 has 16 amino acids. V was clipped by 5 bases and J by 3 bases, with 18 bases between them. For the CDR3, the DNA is TGTGCCAGCAGCCCACACTTGGCGGTGGGGACAGATACGCAGTATTTT. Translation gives CASSPHLAVGTDTQYF.

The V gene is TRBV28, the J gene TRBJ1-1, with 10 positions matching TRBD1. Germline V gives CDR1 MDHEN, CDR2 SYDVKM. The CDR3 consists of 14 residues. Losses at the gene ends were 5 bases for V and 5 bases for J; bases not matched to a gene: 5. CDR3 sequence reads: CASSGRDRGTEAFF. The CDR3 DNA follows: TGTGCCAGCAGTGGCCGGGACAGGGGTACTGAAGCTTTCTTT.

The CDR3 spells CASSLYTDTQYF. Written as DNA, the CDR3 is TGTGCCAGCAGCTTATACACAGATACGCAGTATTTT. The chain carries TRBV7-9 and TRBJ2-3; D unclear. The CDR3 covers 12 residues. Germline lookup yields CDR1 SEHNR and CDR2 FQNEAQ (reference sequence). Deletions cut 2 bases from V and 2 bases from J, with 2 bases between.

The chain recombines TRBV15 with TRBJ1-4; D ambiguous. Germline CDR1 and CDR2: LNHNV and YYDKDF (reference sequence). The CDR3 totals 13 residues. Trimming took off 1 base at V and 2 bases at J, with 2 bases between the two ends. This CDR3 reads CATSRATNEKLFF. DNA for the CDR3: TGTGCCACCAGCAGAGCCACTAATGAAAAACTGTTTTTT.

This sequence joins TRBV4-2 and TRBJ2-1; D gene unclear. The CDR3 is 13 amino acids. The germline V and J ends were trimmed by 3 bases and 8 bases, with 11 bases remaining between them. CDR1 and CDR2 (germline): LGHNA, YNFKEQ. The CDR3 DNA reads TGTGCCAGCAGCCAGCCCATGCAGGATGAGCAGTTCTTC. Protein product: CASSQPMQDEQFF.

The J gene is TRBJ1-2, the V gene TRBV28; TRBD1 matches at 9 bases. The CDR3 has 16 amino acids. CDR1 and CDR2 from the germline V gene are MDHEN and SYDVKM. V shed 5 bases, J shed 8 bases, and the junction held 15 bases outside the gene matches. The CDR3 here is CASSTWDRDRRWGYTF. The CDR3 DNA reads TGTGCCAGCAGTACCTGGGACAGGGACCGCCGGTGGGGCTACACCTTC.

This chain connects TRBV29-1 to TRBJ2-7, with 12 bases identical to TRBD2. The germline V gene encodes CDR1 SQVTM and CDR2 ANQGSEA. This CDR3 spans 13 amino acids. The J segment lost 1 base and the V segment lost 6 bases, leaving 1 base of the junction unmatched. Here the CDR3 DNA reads TGCAGCGTCGGACTAGCGGGGTCCTACGAGCAGTACTTC. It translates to CSVGLAGSYEQYF.

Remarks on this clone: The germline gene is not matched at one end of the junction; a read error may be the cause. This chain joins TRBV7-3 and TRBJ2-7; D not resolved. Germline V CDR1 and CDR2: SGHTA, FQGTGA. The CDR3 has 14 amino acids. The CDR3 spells CASSLVAAMPVVLF. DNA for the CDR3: TGTGCCAGCAGCTTGGTCGCCGCAATGCCCGTGGTCCTCTTC.